The T cell receptor beta chain under discussion was sequenced for a study of T cell repertoires in cytomegalovirus infection. Study-level background: Public signatures in TCR beta pointed to CMV infection and matching HLA type.

Points from the study as a whole: HLA-C-restricted TCR beta clonotypes specific for CMV led the ex vivo response. Carriage of CMV together with the relevant HLA was identifiable through cumulative public TCR beta family frequency.

In this sample, this clonotype turned up many times. Its antigen is undetermined. Germline loops: CDR1 MNHNS, CDR2 SASEGT. V trimming: 9 bases; J trimming: 2 bases; junction bases outside the gene matches: 7. This CDR3 contains 13 residues. TCRdb reprocessed the reads via MiXCR and lists one record per CDR3 protein. The sample records about 310,000 distinct CDR3 sequences, around 9.6% being singletons. Specimen: PBMCs. This TCR was sampled from a human donor in good health (CMV status not recorded). Some clones in this sample may be carry-over from other donors' samples. The rearrangement uses TRBV6-1 and TRBJ2-7, with 7 bases fitting TRBD2. Written as DNA, the CDR3 is TGTGCCAGTGGGAGGGACGGAGCCTACGAGCAGTACTTC. Protein: CASGRDGAYEQYF.